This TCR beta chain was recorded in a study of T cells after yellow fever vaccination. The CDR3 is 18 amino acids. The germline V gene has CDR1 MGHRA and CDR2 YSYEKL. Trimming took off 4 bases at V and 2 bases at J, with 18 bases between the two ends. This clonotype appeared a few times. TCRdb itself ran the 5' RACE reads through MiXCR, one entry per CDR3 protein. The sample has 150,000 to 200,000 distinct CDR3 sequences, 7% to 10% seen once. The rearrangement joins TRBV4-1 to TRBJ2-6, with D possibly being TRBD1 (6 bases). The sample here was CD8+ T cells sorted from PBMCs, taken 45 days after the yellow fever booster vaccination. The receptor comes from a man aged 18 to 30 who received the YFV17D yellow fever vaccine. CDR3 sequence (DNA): TGCGCCAGCAGCCCACAAGGGGGAGATCTTACTGGGGCCAACGTCCTGACTTTC. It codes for CASSPQGGDLTGANVLTF.